The source of this TCR beta chain is a study of T cells in Graves' hyperthyroidism and ophthalmopathy. The investigators amplified TCR beta CDR3 regions from RNA transcripts. An initial round of RT-PCR targeting the TCR CDR3 relied on the HTBI primer set. TCRdb analysed the multiplex PCR reads with MiXCR anew, one entry per CDR3 protein. This table has 300,000 to 450,000 distinct CDR3 sequences, more than 11% appearing once. The germline V gene encodes CDR1 DFQATT and CDR2 SNEGSKA (reference sequence). V was clipped by 6 bases and J by 10 bases; unmatched bases: 18. CDR3 length: 18 amino acids. On the basis of clinical symptoms, serum thyroxine and TRAb, thyroid ultrasound and orbital computed tomography, diagnoses were made. Findings and caveats of the study: A model of 13 V-J features distinguished ophthalmopathy from stable hyperthyroidism. Ophthalmopathy was identified by the model a median roughly 6.5 months ahead of onset.

There are a few counts of this clonotype. Its target is unknown. Input material: blood. This sequence joins TRBV20-1 and TRBJ2-1; 16 nucleotides line up with TRBD2. The TCR was taken from an older woman with Graves' hyperthyroidism. The CDR3 nucleotides are TGCAGTGCCTCCCCGCCGGGACTAGCGGGAGGGGGGCTATGGGAGCAGTTCTTC. This gives the protein CSASPPGLAGGGLWEQFF.